The count of the clone carrying this T cell receptor beta chain is one. Via MiXCR, TCRdb re-called the 5' RACE reads, giving one row per CDR3 protein. The data hold about 40,000 distinct CDR3 sequences, with 30% observed a single time. Trimming removed 1 base from V and 10 bases from J, with 13 bases in between. This CDR3 comprises 13 residues. Germline lookup yields CDR1 MDHEN and CDR2 SYDVKM. Specimen: tumor-infiltrating memory CD4+ T cells sorted from the breast tumor. The subset: memory CD4+ T cells, CD4+CD45RO+CD25-. The sequence was collected from a female donor with breast cancer. The chain links TRBV28 to TRBJ1-1; possible D gene TRBD1, 6 bases. For the CDR3, the DNA is TGTGCCAGCAGTTTATCTGTTGACAGGAGAGCTTTCTTT. Translation: CASSLSVDRRAFF.